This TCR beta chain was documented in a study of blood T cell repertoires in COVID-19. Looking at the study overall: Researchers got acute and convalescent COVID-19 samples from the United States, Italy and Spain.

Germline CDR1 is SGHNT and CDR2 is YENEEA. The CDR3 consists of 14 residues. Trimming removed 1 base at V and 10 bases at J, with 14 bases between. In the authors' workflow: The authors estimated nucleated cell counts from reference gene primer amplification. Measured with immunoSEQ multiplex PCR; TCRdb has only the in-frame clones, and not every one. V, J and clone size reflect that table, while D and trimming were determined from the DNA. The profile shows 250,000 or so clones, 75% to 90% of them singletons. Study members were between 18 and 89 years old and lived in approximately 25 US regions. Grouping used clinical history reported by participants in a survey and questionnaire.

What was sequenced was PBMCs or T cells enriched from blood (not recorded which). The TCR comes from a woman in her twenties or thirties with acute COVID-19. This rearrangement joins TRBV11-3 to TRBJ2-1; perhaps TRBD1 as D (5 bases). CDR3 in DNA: TGTGCCAGCAGCTTAGGTGGTGGGGCCGACGAGCAGTTCTTC. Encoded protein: CASSLGGGADEQFF.